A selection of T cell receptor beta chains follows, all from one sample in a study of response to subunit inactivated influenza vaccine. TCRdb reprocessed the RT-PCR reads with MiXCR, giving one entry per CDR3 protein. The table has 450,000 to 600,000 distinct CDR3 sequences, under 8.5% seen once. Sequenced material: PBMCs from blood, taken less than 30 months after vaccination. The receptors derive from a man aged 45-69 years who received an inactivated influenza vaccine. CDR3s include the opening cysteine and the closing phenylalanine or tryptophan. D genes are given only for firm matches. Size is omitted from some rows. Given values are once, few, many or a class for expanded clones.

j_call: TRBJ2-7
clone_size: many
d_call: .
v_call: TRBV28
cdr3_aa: CASSLIQAGEQYF

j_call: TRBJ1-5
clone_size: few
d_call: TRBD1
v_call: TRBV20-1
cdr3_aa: CCVNSGTGGSRNQPQHF

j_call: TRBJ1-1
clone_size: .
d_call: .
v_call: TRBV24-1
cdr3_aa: CATLAAGSTEAFF

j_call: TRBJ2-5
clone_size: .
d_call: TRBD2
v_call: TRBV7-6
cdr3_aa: CASSLGLLAGEGQETQYF

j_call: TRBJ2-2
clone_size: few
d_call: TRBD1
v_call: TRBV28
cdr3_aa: CASSSAQGDTGELFF

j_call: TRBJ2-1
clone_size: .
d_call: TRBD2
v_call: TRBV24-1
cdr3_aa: CATSDFQREGPYNEQFF

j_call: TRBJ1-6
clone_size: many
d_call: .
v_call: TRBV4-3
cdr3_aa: CASARTAYNSPLHF

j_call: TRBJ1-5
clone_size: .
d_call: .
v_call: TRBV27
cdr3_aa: CASSFRGAGQPQHF

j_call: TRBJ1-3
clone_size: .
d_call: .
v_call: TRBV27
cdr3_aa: CASSLRARENTIYF

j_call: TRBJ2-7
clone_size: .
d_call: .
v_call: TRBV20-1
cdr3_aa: CSARVRGPKGEQYF

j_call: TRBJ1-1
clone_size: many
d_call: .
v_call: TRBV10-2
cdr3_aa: CASSDLAGTMNTEAFF

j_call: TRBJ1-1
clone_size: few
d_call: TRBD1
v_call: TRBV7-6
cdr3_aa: CASSFGTGVGAEAFF

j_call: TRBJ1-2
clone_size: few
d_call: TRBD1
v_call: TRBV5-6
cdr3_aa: CASSLAIRTGVDGYTF

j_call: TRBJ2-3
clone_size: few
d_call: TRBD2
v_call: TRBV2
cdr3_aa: CASSEGFSGSDTQYF

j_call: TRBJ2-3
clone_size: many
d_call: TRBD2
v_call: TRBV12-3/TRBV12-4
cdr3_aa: CASSPPAGGFYF